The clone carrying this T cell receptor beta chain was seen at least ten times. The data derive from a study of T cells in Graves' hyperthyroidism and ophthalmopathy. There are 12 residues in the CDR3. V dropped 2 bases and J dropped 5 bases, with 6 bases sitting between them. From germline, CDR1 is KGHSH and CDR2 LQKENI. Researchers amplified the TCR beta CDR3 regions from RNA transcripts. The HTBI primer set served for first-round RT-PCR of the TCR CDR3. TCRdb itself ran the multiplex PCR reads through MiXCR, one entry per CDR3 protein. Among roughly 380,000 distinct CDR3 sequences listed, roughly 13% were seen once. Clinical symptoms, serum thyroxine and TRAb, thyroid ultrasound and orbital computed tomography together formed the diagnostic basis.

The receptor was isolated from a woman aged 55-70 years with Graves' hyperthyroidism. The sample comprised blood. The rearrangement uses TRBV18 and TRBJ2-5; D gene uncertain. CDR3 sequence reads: CASSPTWETQYF. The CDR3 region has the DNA TGTGCCAGCTCACCAACGTGGGAGACCCAGTACTTC.